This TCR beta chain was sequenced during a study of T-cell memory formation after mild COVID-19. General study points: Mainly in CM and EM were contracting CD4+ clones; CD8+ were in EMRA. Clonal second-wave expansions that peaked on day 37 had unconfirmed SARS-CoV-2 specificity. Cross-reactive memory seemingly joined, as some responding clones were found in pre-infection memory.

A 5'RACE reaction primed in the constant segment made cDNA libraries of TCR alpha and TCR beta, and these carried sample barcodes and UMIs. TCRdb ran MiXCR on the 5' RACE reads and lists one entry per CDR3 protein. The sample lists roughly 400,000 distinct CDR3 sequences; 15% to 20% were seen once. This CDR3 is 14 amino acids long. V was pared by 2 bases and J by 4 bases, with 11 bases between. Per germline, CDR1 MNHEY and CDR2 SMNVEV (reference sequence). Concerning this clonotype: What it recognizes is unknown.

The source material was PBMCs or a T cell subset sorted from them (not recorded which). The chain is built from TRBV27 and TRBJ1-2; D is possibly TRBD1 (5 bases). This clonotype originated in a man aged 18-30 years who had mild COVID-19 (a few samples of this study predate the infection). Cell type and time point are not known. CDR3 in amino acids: CASSLKGPSYGYTF. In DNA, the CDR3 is TGTGCCAGCAGTTTAAAGGGACCCTCCTATGGCTACACCTTC.